This T cell receptor (beta chain) was documented in a study of T cells after yellow fever vaccination. This clonotype was seen a few times. TCRdb redid the calling of the 5' RACE reads with MiXCR, one entry per CDR3 protein. The sample contains about 510,000 distinct CDR3 sequences, 21% of which appear only once. The CDR3 extends over 15 amino acids. The V end was cut by 1 base, the J end by 6 bases, with 12 bases between. Germline CDR1 is MGHDK and CDR2 is SYGVNS. The chain employs TRBV25-1 and TRBJ1-4; tentatively, D is TRBD1 (6 bases). This TCR derives from a man aged 18 to 35 who received the YFV17D yellow fever vaccine. The material sequenced was PBMCs, taken 21 days after the first yellow fever vaccination. CDR3 sequence reads: CASSEFGGADEKLFF. The CDR3 DNA reads TGTGCCAGCAGTGAATTTGGGGGCGCGGATGAAAAACTGTTTTTT.